The present entry profiles one TCR beta chain with its context. This entry comes from a study of response to subunit inactivated influenza vaccine. TCRdb re-derived calls from the RT-PCR reads in MiXCR, one entry per CDR3 protein. Altogether about 780,000 distinct CDR3 sequences are present, approximately 17% being singletons, with the ten largest covering approximately 11%. This CDR3 contains 14 residues. Trimming pared 5 bases from V and 3 bases from J, leaving 10 bases between. In germline, CDR1 is SGHTA, CDR2 FQGNSA. Sequenced here: PBMCs from blood, sampled approximately 5 days after vaccination. The TCR originated in a man aged 50 to 60 who received an inactivated influenza vaccine. The V and J genes are TRBV7-2 and TRBJ2-2, with D unclear. This CDR3 reads CASSPDRYTGELFF. CDR3 bases: TGTGCCAGCAGCCCGGACCGTTACACCGGGGAGCTGTTTTTT.